The TCR beta chain described here comes from a study of blood T cell repertoires in COVID-19. For the study at large: Samples taken during acute and convalescent COVID-19 were collected in the United States, Italy and Spain.

There are 14 residues in the CDR3. Per germline, CDR1 SEHNR and CDR2 FQNEAQ (reference sequence). Trimming took off 5 bases at V and 3 bases at J, with 11 bases between the two ends. Method: immunoSEQ multiplex PCR; TCRdb's copy keeps in-frame clones and lacks some. The profile shows roughly 290,000 clones, 85% of them singletons. The chain carries TRBV7-9 and TRBJ2-1, with D possibly matching TRBD2 (5 bases). The sample comprised peripheral blood. This receptor was identified in a woman in her forties or fifties with active or convalescent COVID-19. CDR3 amino acids: CASSHSRGYNEQFF. The CDR3 region has the DNA TGTGCCAGCAGCCACTCCCGGGGCTACAATGAGCAGTTCTTC.